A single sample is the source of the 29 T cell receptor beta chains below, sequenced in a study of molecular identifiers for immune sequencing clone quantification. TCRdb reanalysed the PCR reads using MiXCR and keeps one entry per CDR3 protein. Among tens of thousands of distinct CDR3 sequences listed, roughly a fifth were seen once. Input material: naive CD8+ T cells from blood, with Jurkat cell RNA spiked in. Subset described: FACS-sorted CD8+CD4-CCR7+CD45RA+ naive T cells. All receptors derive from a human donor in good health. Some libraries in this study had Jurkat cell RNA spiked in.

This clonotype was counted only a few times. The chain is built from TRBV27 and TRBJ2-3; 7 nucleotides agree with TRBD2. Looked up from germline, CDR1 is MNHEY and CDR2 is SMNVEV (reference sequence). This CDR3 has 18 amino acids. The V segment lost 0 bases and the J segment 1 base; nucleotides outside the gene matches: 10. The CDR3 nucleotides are TGTGCCAGCAGTTTATCGATAGGTGGGGGGGTGGGCACAGATACGCAGTATTTT. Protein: CASSLSIGGGVGTDTQYF.

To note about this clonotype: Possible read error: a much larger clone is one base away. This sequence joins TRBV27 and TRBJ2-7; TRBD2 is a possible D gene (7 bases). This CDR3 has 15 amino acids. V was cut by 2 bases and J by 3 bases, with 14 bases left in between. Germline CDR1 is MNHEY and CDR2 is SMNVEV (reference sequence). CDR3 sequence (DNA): TGTGCCAGCAGTTTAAGAGGGGGGGGGGACTACGAGCAGTACTTC. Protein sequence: CASSLRGGGDYEQYF.

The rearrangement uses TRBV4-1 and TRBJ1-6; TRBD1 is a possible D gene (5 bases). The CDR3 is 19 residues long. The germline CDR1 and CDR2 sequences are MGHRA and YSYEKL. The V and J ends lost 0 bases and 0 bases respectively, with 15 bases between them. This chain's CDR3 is CASSQDPQVQSSYNSPLHF. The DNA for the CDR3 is TGCGCCAGCAGCCAAGATCCACAGGTCCAAAGCTCCTATAATTCACCCCTCCACTTT.

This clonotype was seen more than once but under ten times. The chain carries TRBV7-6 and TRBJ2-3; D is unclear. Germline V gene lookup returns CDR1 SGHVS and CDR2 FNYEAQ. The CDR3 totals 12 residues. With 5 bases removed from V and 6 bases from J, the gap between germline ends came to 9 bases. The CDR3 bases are TGTGCCAGCAGCGGCTACACTGATACGCAGTATTTT. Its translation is CASSGYTDTQYF.

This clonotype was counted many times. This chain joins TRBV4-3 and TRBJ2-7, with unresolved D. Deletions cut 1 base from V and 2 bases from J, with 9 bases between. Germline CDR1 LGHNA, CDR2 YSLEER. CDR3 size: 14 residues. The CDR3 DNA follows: TGCGCCAGCAGCCAAGGAACGGATACCTACGAGCAGTACTTC. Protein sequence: CASSQGTDTYEQYF.

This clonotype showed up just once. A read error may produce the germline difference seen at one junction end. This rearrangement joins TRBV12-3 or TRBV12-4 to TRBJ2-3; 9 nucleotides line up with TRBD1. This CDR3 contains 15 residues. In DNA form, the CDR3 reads TGTGCCAGCGGGTCCGGGACAGGGAGGACAGATACACAGTATTTT. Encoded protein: CASGSGTGRTDTQYF.

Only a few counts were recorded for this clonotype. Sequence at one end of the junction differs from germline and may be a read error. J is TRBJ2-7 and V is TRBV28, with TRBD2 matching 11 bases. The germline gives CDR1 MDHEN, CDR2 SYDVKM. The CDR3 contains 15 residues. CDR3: CAGRQTSGETYEQYF. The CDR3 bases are TGTGCCGGCAGACAGACTAGCGGGGAAACCTACGAGCAGTACTTC.

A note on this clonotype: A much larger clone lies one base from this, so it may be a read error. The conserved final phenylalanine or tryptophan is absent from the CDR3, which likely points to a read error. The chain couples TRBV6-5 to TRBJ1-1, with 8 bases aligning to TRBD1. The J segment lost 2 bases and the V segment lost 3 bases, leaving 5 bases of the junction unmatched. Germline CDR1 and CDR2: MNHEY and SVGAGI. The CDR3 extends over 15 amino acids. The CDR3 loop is CASSYQGTGNTEAFS. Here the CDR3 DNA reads TGTGCCAGCAGTTATCAGGGGACAGGTAACACTGAAGCTTTCTCT.

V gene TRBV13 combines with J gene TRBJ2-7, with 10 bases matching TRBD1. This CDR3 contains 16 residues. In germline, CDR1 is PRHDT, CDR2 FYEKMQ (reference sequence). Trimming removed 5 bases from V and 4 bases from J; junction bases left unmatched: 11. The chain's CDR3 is CASSQLGDRGAYEQYF. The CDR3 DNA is TGTGCCAGCAGCCAATTAGGGGACAGGGGAGCTTACGAGCAGTACTTC.

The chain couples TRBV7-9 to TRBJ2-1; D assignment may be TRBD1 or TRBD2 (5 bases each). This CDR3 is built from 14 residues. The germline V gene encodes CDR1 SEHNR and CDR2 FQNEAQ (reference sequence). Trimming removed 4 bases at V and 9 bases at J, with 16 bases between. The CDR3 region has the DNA TGTGCCAGCAGCTCCTTAGGACGGGACCGTGAGCAGTTCTTC. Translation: CASSSLGRDREQFF.

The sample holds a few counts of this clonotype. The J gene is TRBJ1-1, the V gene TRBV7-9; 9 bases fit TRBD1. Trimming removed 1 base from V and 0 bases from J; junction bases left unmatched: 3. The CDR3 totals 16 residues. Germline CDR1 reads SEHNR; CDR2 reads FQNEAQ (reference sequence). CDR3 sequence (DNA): TGTGCCAGCAGCTTAGGGGACAGGGCTCTGAACACTGAAGCTTTCTTT. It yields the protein CASSLGDRALNTEAFF.

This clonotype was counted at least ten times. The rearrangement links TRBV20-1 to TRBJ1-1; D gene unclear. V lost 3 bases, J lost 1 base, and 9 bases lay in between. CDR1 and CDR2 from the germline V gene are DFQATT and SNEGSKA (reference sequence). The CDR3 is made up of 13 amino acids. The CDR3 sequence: CSASWQENTEAFF. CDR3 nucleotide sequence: TGCAGTGCTAGCTGGCAGGAGAACACTGAAGCTTTCTTT.

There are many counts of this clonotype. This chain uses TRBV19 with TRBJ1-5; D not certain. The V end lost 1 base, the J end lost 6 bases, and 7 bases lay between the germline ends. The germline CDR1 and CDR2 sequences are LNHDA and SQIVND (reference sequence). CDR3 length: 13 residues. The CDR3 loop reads CASSIAGVQPQHF. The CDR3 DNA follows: TGTGCCAGTAGTATAGCCGGGGTTCAGCCCCAGCATTTT.

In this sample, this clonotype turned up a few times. The CDR3 DNA is TGCAGTGCTACCCCCGGGACTAGCGGAGACACTAGCACAGATACGCAGTATTTT. Protein product: CSATPGTSGDTSTDTQYF. The chain combines TRBV20-1 with TRBJ2-3, with 11 nucleotides matching TRBD2. V was clipped by 4 bases and J by 0 bases; unmatched bases: 12. From germline, CDR1 is DFQATT and CDR2 SNEGSKA (reference sequence). The CDR3 consists of 18 residues.

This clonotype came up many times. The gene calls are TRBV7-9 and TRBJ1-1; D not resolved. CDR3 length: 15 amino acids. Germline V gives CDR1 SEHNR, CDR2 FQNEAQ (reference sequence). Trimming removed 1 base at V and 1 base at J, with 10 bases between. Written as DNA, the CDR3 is TGTGCCAGCAGCTTAGGTACACTGGGGAACACTGAAGCTTTCTTT. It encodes CASSLGTLGNTEAFF.

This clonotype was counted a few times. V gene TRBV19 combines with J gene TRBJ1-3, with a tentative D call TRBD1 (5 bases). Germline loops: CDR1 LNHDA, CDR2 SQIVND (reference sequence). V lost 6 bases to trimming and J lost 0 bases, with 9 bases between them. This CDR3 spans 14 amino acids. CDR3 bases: TGTGCCAGTAGCCGGGGGAGCTCTGGAAACACCATATATTTT. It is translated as CASSRGSSGNTIYF.

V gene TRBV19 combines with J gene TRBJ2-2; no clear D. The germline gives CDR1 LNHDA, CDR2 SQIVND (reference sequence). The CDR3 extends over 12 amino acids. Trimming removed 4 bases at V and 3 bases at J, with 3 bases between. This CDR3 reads CASSKDTGELFF. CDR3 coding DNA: TGTGCCAGTAGTAAAGACACCGGGGAGCTGTTTTTT. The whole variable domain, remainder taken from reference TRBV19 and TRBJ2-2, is DGGITQSPKYLFRKEGQNVTLSCEQNLNHDAMYWYRQDPGQGLRLIYYSQIVNDFQKGDIAEGYSVSREKKESFPLTVTSAQKNPTAFYLCASSKDTGELFFGEGSRLTVL.

Here the CDR3 reads CASSSGRGVYEQYF. CDR3 sequence (DNA): TGCGCCAGCAGCTCCGGCAGGGGAGTCTACGAGCAGTACTTC. The rearrangement joins TRBV4-3 to TRBJ2-7; weak D call: TRBD1 (6 bases). Trimming pared 5 bases from V and 3 bases from J, leaving 14 bases between. In germline, CDR1 is LGHNA, CDR2 YSLEER. This CDR3 region has 14 residues.

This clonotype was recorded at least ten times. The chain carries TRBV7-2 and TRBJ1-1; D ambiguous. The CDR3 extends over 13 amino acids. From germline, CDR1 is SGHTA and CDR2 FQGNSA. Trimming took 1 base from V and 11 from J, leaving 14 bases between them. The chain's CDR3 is CASSLGAGFKAFF. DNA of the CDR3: TGTGCCAGCAGCTTAGGCGCGGGATTCAAGGCTTTCTTT. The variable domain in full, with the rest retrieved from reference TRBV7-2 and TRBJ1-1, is GAGVSQSPSNKVTEKGKDVELRCDPISGHTALYWYRQSLGQGLEFLIYFQGNSAPDKSGLPSDRFSAERTGGSVSTLTIQRTQQEDSAVYLCASSLGAGFKAFFGQGTRLTVV.

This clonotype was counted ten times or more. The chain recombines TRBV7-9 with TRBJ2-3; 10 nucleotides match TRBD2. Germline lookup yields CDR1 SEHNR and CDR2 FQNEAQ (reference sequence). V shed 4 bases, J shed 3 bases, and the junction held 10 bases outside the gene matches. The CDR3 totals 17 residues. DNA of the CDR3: TGTGCCAGCAGCTACCTAGCGGGGGTAACAGCGACAGATACGCAGTATTTT. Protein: CASSYLAGVTATDTQYF.

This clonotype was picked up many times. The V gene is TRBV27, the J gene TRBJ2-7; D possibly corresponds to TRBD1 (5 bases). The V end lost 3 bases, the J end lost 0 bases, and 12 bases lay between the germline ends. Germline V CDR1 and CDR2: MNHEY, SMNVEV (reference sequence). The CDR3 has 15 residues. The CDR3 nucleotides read TGTGCCAGCAGTTTGACAGCAATGCTCTCCTACGAGCAGTACTTC. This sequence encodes CASSLTAMLSYEQYF.

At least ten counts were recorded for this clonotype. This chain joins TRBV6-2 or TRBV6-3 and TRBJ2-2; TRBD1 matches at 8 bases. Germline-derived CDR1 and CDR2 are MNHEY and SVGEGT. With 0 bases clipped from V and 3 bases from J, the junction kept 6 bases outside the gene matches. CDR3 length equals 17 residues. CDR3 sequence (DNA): TGTGCCAGCAGTTACTCGATTACGGACAGGGACACCGGGGAGCTGTTTTTT. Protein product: CASSYSITDRDTGELFF.

CDR3 amino acids: CASSYLKLGPGELFF. Here the CDR3 DNA reads TGTGCCAGCAGTTACTTGAAATTAGGGCCCGGGGAGCTGTTTTTT. This rearrangement joins TRBV6-2 or TRBV6-3 to TRBJ2-2; D not certain. Germline CDR1 is MNHEY and CDR2 is SVGEGT. The ends were cut back, 1 base at V and 6 bases at J, with 12 bases in the middle. The CDR3 has 15 residues.

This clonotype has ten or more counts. Here the CDR3 reads CASSWGLASYNEQFF. CDR3 nucleotides: TGTGCCAGCAGCTGGGGACTAGCCTCCTACAATGAGCAGTTCTTC. The chain has TRBV7-2 and TRBJ2-1; 9 bases line up with TRBD2. The junction had 1 base not matched to a gene; V was cut back by 4 bases and J by 0 bases. This CDR3 contains 15 residues. CDR1 SGHTA and CDR2 FQGNSA come from the germline V gene.

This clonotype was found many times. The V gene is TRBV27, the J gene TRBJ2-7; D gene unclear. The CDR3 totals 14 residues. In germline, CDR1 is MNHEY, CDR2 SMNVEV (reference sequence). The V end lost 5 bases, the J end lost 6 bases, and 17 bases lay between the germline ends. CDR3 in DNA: TGTGCCAGCAGTCGTGACCCCGGAATAAGCGAGCAGTACTTC. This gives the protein CASSRDPGISEQYF.

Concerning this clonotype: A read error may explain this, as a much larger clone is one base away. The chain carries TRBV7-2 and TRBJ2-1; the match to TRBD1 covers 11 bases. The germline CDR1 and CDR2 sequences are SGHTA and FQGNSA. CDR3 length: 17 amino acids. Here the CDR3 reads CASSPTSDRGLYNERFF. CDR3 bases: TGTGCCAGCAGCCCCACGTCGGACAGGGGGCTCTACAATGAGCGGTTCTTC.

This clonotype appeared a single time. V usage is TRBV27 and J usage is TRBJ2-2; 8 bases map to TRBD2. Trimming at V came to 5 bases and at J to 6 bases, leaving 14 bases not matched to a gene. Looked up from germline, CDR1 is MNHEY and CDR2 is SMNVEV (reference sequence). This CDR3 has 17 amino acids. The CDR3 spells CASSIRAGVVTSGELFF. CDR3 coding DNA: TGTGCCAGCAGTATAAGAGCGGGAGTCGTTACGTCCGGGGAGCTGTTTTTT.

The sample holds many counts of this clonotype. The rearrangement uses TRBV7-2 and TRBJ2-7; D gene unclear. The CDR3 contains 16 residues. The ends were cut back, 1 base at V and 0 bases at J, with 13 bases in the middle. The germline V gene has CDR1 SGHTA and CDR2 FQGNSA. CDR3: CASSLVPPPSSYEQYF. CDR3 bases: TGTGCCAGCAGCTTAGTTCCGCCACCTAGCTCCTACGAGCAGTACTTC. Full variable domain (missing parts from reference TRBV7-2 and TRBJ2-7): GAGVSQSPSNKVTEKGKDVELRCDPISGHTALYWYRQSLGQGLEFLIYFQGNSAPDKSGLPSDRFSAERTGGSVSTLTIQRTQQEDSAVYLCASSLVPPPSSYEQYFGPGTRLTVT.

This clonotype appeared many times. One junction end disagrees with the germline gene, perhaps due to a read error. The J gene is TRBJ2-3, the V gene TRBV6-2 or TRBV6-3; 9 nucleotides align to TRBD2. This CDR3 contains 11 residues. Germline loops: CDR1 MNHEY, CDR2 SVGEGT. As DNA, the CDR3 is TGTGCCAGCAGTTCTAGCGGGGAAAGGAATTTT. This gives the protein CASSSSGERNF.